This passage covers 24 T cell receptor beta chains from one sample sequenced in a study of early T cells in non-severe SARS-CoV-2 infection. Using its own MiXCR run on the 5' RACE reads, TCRdb lists one record per CDR3 protein. The sample shows roughly 47,000 distinct CDR3 sequences, 20% to 25% of them seen only once. The sample in question was whole blood, obtained at baseline. The receptors originated from an adult who was a healthcare worker with PCR-confirmed SARS-CoV-2 infection or an uninfected control (not recorded which).

J is TRBJ1-1 and V is TRBV30; D possibly corresponds to TRBD1 (5 bases). There are 13 residues in the CDR3. Germline V gene lookup returns CDR1 GTSNPN and CDR2 SVGIG (reference sequence). V lost 4 bases and J lost 3, with 12 bases in between. The CDR3 sequence: CAWTPDTYTEAFF. The CDR3 DNA is TGTGCCTGGACTCCGGACACATACACTGAAGCTTTCTTT.

The genes are TRBV27 and TRBJ2-5; D gene unclear. Trimming left V 3 bases short and J 7 bases short, with 18 bases between. The CDR3 has 15 residues. Looked up from germline, CDR1 is MNHEY and CDR2 is SMNVEV (reference sequence). The DNA for the CDR3 is TGTGCCAGCAGTTTTGCCGCGCCCCAAGTCGGGACCCAGTACTTC. Translating gives CASSFAAPQVGTQYF.

The chain recombines TRBV29-1 with TRBJ2-7, with a possible D match to TRBD1 (5 bases). This CDR3 is 11 amino acids long. V shed 5 bases and J shed 2 bases, with 7 bases lying between them. In germline, CDR1 is SQVTM, CDR2 ANQGSEA. CDR3 region: CSVSDTYEQYF. CDR3 nucleotides: TGCAGCGTTTCGGACACCTACGAGCAGTACTTC.

The CDR3 loop is CASSQSRETQYF. Here the CDR3 DNA reads TGCGCCAGCAGCCAAAGCCGGGAGACCCAGTACTTC. The chain uses TRBV4-1 and TRBJ2-5, with no clear D. Germline V gene data show CDR1 as MGHRA and CDR2 as YSYEKL. Trimming cost V 2 bases and J 5 bases, with 6 bases left between them. The CDR3 is made up of 12 amino acids.

This CDR3 reads CASSEHSGAPEDTQYF. CDR3 in DNA: TGCGCCAGCAGTGAGCATAGCGGGGCCCCCGAGGATACGCAGTATTTT. This chain connects TRBV10-1 to TRBJ2-3; 8 nucleotides line up with TRBD2. Germline values: CDR1 WNHNN, CDR2 SYGVQD (reference sequence). This CDR3 region has 16 residues. Trimming cost V 2 bases and J 6 bases; bases outside gene matches: 10.

The V and J genes are TRBV12-3 or TRBV12-4 and TRBJ1-6; D might be TRBD1 (5 bases). Trimming removed 6 bases from V and 4 bases from J, with 7 bases in between. The CDR3 has 13 amino acids. DNA of the CDR3: TGTGCCAGCAGGACAGCATATAATTCACCCCTCCACTTT. Its translation: CASRTAYNSPLHF.

This clonotype was detected ten times or more. This chain joins TRBV5-4 and TRBJ2-3; tentative D call: TRBD1 (6 bases). CDR1 is SGHNT, CDR2 YYREEE, per germline (reference sequence). CDR3 size: 15 residues. Trimming removed 2 bases at V and 3 bases at J, with 13 bases between. The CDR3: CASSFDRGKTDTQYF. CDR3 DNA: TGTGCCAGCAGCTTTGATAGGGGGAAGACAGATACGCAGTATTTT. Based on the CDR3 plus reference TRBV5-4 and TRBJ2-3, the full variable domain is ETGVTQSPTHLIKTRGQQVTLRCSSQSGHNTVSWYQQALGQGPQFIFQYYREEENGRGNFPPRFSGLQFPNYSSELNVNALELDDSALYLCASSFDRGKTDTQYFGPGTRLTVL.

This clonotype was seen more than once but under ten times. The chain employs TRBV18 and TRBJ1-2; 7 nucleotides line up with TRBD1. The germline CDR1 and CDR2 sequences are KGHSH and LQKENI. The CDR3 extends over 17 amino acids. V dropped 3 bases and J dropped 4; count of bases not matched to a gene: 14. The CDR3 sequence is CASSPLEPTGSGYGYTF. DNA for the CDR3: TGTGCCAGCTCACCCCTGGAGCCGACAGGGTCTGGCTATGGCTACACCTTC.

The chain carries TRBV2 and TRBJ1-4, with 8 positions matching TRBD1. V was pared by 7 bases and J by 4 bases, with 8 bases of the junction left unmatched. CDR3 size: 15 residues. Per germline, CDR1 SNHLY and CDR2 FYNNEI. The CDR3 sequence: CASTPDRANNEKLFF. CDR3 in DNA: TGTGCCAGCACTCCGGACAGGGCGAATAATGAAAAACTGTTTTTT.

The rearrangement joins TRBV2 to TRBJ1-5; D not resolved. The V gene lost 3 bases and the J gene lost 3 bases, with 9 bases spanning the gap. This CDR3 has 14 residues. Germline V gene sequence: CDR1 SNHLY, CDR2 FYNNEI. DNA of the CDR3: TGTGCCAGCAGTGATGCGGCGGTCAATCAGCCCCAGCATTTT. Translation gives CASSDAAVNQPQHF. The full variable domain, rest sourced from reference TRBV2 and TRBJ1-5, is EPEVTQTPSHQVTQMGQEVILRCVPISNHLYFYWYRQILGQKVEFLVSFYNNEISEKSEIFDDQFSVERPDGSNFTLKIRSTKLEDSAMYFCASSDAAVNQPQHFGDGTRLSIL.

The chain combines TRBV4-2 with TRBJ2-5; 10 bases align to TRBD2. Per the germline V gene, CDR1 is LGHNA and CDR2 is YNFKEQ. V shed 0 bases and J 0 bases; nucleotides not matched to a gene: 1. The CDR3 loop spans 16 amino acids. CDR3 nucleotides: TGTGCCAGCAGCCAAGATAGCGGGGGGAACCAAGAGACCCAGTACTTC. Translated, it gives CASSQDSGGNQETQYF.

This clonotype was counted between two and nine times. The gene calls are TRBV5-4 and TRBJ1-1, with 8 bases aligning to TRBD1. V lost 7 bases, J lost 5 bases, and 7 bases stayed unmatched. The CDR3 is 13 residues long. From germline, CDR1 is SGHNT and CDR2 YYREEE (reference sequence). The CDR3 sequence: CASRQGARTEAFF. The CDR3 DNA follows: TGTGCCAGCCGCCAGGGGGCGCGGACTGAAGCTTTCTTT.

The chain couples TRBV11-2 to TRBJ1-1; no clear D. Trimming shortened V by 2 bases and J by 7 bases, and 11 bases separated the two germline ends. The CDR3 covers 13 residues. CDR1 and CDR2 (germline): SGHAT, FQNNGV. CDR3 sequence: CASSLSGGGEAFF. As DNA, the CDR3 is TGTGCCAGCAGCTTATCGGGCGGCGGTGAAGCTTTCTTT.

The chain has TRBV5-5 and TRBJ1-1, with D perhaps matching TRBD1 (5 bases). Germline-derived CDR1 and CDR2 are SGHKS and YYEKEE (reference sequence). The V and J ends lost 1 base and 3 bases respectively, with 7 bases between them. The CDR3 has 13 residues. The CDR3 here is CASSLQGDTEAFF. The CDR3 bases are TGTGCCAGCAGCTTGCAGGGTGACACTGAAGCTTTCTTT. The whole variable domain, remainder taken from reference TRBV5-5 and TRBJ1-1, is DAGVTQSPTHLIKTRGQQVTLRCSPISGHKSVSWYQQVLGQGPQFIFQYYEKEERGRGNFPDRFSARQFPNYSSELNVNALLLGDSALYLCASSLQGDTEAFFGQGTRLTVV.

The chain combines TRBV6-4 with TRBJ1-2; D remains unclear. Germline V gene sequence: CDR1 MRHNA, CDR2 SNTAGT. CDR3 size: 14 residues. Trimming stripped 6 bases from V and 4 bases from J, with 15 bases between. CDR3 sequence (DNA): TGTGCCAGCAGCCCGGGTCCTCTCGGCTATGGCTACACCTTC. Translation: CASSPGPLGYGYTF.

This clonotype was counted at least ten times. J is TRBJ1-6 and V is TRBV18; maybe TRBD1 (5 bases). Trimming took 2 bases from V and 10 from J, leaving 15 bases between them. The germline V gene has CDR1 KGHSH and CDR2 LQKENI. The CDR3 consists of 15 residues. The CDR3 here is CASSPSFGGGSPLHF. The CDR3 bases are TGTGCCAGCTCACCATCGTTCGGCGGGGGGTCACCCCTCCACTTT.

This clonotype was detected only a few times. The V gene is TRBV7-2, the J gene TRBJ1-6, with D perhaps matching TRBD1 (5 bases). Germline assignment: CDR1 SGHTA and CDR2 FQGNSA. V was clipped by 5 bases and J by 10 bases, with 15 bases between them. The CDR3 loop spans 14 amino acids. CDR3 sequence: CASSQKGSGSPLHF. As DNA, the CDR3 is TGTGCCAGCAGCCAGAAGGGGTCGGGATCACCCCTCCACTTT.

Only a few counts were recorded for this clonotype. The rearrangement uses TRBV7-9 and TRBJ2-7; maybe TRBD2 (6 bases). CDR3 length equals 14 residues. CDR1 and CDR2 from the germline V gene are SEHNR and FQNEAQ (reference sequence). Trimming shortened V by 7 bases and J by 3 bases, and 16 bases separated the two germline ends. CDR3 bases: TGTGCCAGCAAGAGGGACTCCCTGGGCTACGAGCAGTACTTC. Translated: CASKRDSLGYEQYF.

The rearrangement links TRBV30 to TRBJ2-7; TRBD1 or TRBD2 may be the D gene (6 bases each). This CDR3 has 14 residues. The germline V gene encodes CDR1 GTSNPN and CDR2 SVGIG (reference sequence). Trimming removed 0 bases at V and 4 bases at J, with 13 bases between. The CDR3 DNA follows: TGTGCCTGGAGTGTACGTGGGGGGCAGTACGAGCAGTACTTC. This translates into CAWSVRGGQYEQYF.

This clonotype was counted only a few times. V gene TRBV9 combines with J gene TRBJ2-2; no clear D. The V end was cut by 1 base, the J end by 1 base, with 8 bases between. CDR3 length equals 15 residues. The germline V gene encodes CDR1 SGDLS and CDR2 YYNGEE. The CDR3 nucleotides read TGTGCCAGCAGCGTAAAGGGTTTGAACACCGGGGAGCTGTTTTTT. The encoded protein is CASSVKGLNTGELFF. The whole variable domain, remainder taken from reference TRBV9 and TRBJ2-2, is DSGVTQTPKHLITATGQRVTLRCSPRSGDLSVYWYQQSLDQGLQFLIQYYNGEERAKGNILERFSAQQFPDLHSELNLSSLELGDSALYFCASSVKGLNTGELFFGEGSRLTVL.

This clonotype has just a few counts. The rearrangement uses TRBV7-9 and TRBJ2-7; D is ambiguous. Germline V gene data show CDR1 as SEHNR and CDR2 as FQNEAQ (reference sequence). This CDR3 has 16 amino acids. V was shortened by 2 bases and J by 0 bases, with 14 bases between the two germline ends. The CDR3 DNA reads as TGTGCCAGCAGCTTACCTGGGCAGGCGAGCTCCTACGAGCAGTACTTC. This sequence encodes CASSLPGQASSYEQYF.

The rearrangement uses TRBV6-5 and TRBJ1-1; 7 bases match TRBD1. The CDR3 is 14 residues long. J lost 4 bases, V lost 4 bases, and 6 bases had no gene match. Germline assignment: CDR1 MNHEY and CDR2 SVGAGI. CDR3 residues: CASSSLTGSTEAFF. The DNA of the CDR3 is TGTGCCAGCAGTTCCCTGACAGGGAGCACTGAAGCTTTCTTT.

The V gene is TRBV20-1, the J gene TRBJ2-3; 7 bases align to TRBD1. Germline V gene lookup returns CDR1 DFQATT and CDR2 SNEGSKA (reference sequence). J lost 3 bases, V lost 5 bases, and 8 bases had no gene match. CDR3 length: 14 amino acids. This CDR3 reads CSALSGGRTDTQYF. Written as DNA, the CDR3 is TGCAGTGCTCTGTCAGGGGGTAGGACAGATACGCAGTATTTT.

This clonotype has just a few counts. J is TRBJ2-5 and V is TRBV10-3; 10 bases align to TRBD1. With V trimmed by 7 bases and J by 6 bases, 8 bases remained unmatched. This CDR3 has 14 amino acids. Germline-derived CDR1 and CDR2 are ENHRY and SYGVKD. The CDR3 DNA reads as TGTGCCATCACCTCGGACAGGGGGGAAAAGACCCAGTACTTC. Amino acids: CAITSDRGEKTQYF.